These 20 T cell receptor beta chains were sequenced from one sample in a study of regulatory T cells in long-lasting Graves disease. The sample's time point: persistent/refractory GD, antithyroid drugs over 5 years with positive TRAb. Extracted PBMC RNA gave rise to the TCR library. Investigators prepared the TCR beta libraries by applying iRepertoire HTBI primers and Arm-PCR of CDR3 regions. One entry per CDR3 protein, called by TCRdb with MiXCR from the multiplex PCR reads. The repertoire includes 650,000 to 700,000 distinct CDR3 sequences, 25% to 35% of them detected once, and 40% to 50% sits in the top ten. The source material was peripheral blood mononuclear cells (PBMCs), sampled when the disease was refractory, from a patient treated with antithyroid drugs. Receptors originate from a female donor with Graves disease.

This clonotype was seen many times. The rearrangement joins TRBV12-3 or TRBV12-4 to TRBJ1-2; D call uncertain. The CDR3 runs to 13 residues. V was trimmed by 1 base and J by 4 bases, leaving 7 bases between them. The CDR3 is CASSLGWTYGYTF. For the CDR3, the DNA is TGTGCCAGCAGTTTAGGTTGGACCTATGGCTACACCTTC.

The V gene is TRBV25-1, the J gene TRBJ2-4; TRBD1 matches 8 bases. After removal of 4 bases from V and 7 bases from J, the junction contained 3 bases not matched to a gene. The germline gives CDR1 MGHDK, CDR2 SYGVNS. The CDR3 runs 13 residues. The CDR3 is CASSGTGNNIQYF. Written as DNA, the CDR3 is TGTGCCAGCAGTGGGACAGGGAACAACATTCAGTACTTC. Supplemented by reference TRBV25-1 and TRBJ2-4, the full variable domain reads EADIYQTPRYLVIGTGKKITLECSQTMGHDKMYWYQQDPGMELHLIHYSYGVNSTEKGDLSSESTVSRIRTEHFPLTLESARPSHTSQYLCASSGTGNNIQYFGAGTRLSVL.

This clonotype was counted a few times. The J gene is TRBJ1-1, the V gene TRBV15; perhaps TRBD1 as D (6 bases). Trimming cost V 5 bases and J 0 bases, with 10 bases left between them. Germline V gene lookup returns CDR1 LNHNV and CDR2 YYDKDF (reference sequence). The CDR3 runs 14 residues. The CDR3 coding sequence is TGTGCCACCAGCGTCGGACAGATGAACACTGAAGCTTTCTTT. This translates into CATSVGQMNTEAFF.

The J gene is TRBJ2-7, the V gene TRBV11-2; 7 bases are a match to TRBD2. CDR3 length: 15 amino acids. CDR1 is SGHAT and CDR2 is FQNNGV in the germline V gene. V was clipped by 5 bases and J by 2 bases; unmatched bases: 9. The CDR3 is CASSDLFAGAYEQYF. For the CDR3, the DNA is TGTGCCAGCAGCGATCTCTTCGCGGGAGCCTACGAGCAGTACTTC.

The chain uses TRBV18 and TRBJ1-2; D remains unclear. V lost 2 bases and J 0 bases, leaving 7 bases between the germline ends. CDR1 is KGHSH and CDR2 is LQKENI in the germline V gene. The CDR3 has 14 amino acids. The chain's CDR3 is CASSPEGSNYGYTF. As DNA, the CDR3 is TGTGCCAGCTCACCAGAGGGTTCTAACTATGGCTACACCTTC.

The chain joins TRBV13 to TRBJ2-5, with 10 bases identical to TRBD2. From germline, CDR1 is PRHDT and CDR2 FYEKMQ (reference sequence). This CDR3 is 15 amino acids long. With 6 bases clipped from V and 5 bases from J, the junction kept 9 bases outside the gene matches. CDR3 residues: CASRLASGSRETQYF. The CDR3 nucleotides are TGTGCCAGCAGGCTCGCTAGCGGGAGTCGGGAGACCCAGTACTTC.

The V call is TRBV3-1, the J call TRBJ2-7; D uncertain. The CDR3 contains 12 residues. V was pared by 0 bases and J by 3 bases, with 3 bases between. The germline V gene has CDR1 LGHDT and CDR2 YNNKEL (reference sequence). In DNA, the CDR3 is TGTGCCAGCAGCCAAGATTACTACGAGCAGTACTTC. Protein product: CASSQDYYEQYF.

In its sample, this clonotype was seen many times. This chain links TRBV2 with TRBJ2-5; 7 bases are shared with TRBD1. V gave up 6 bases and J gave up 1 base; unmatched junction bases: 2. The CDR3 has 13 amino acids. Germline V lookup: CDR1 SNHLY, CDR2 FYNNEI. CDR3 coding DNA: TGTGCCAGCAGGGGGGACAGCCAAGAGACCCAGTACTTC. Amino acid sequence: CASRGDSQETQYF.

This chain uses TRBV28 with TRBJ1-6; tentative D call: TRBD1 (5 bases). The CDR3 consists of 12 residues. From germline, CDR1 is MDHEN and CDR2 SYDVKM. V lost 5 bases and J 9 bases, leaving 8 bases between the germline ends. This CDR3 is CASSQGPSPLHF. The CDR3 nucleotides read TGTGCCAGCAGTCAGGGTCCTTCACCCCTCCACTTT.

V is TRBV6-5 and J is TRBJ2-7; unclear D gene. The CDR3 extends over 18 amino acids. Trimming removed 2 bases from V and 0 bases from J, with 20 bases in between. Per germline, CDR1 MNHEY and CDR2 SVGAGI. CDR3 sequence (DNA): TGTGCCAGCAGTTACGCAAGAGCTCCTCGTGGATTCTCCTACGAGCAGTACTTC. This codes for CASSYARAPRGFSYEQYF.

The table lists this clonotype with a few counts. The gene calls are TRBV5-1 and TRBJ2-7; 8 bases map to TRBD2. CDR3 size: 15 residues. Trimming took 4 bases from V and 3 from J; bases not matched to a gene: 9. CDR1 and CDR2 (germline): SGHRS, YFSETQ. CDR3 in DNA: TGCGCCAGCAGCGGCGGGGGGCTAGGGAGCTACGAGCAGTACTTC. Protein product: CASSGGGLGSYEQYF.

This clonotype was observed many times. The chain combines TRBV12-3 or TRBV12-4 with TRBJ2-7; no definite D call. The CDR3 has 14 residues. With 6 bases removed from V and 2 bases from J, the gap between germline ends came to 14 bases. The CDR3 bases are TGTGCCAGCAGAGAAGACACCTTAGCCTACGAGCAGTACTTC. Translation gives CASREDTLAYEQYF.

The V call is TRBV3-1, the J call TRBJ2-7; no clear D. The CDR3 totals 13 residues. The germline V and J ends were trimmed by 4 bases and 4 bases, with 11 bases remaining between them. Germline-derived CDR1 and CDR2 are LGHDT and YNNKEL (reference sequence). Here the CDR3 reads CASSPQDMYEQYF. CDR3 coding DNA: TGTGCCAGCAGCCCCCAAGATATGTACGAGCAGTACTTC.

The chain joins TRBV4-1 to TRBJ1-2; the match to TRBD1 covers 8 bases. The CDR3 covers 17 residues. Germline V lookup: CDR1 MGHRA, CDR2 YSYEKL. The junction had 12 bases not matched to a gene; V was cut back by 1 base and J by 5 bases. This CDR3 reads CASSQAGQGGAIYGYTF. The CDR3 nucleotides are TGCGCCAGCAGCCAAGCCGGACAGGGAGGGGCCATATATGGCTACACCTTC.

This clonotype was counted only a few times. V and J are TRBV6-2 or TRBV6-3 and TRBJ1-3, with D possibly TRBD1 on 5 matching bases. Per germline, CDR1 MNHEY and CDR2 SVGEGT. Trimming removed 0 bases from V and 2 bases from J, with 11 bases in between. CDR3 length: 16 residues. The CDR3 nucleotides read TGTGCCAGCAGTTACTCGTCTCTGGGGGCTGGAAACACCATATATTTT. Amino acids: CASSYSSLGAGNTIYF.

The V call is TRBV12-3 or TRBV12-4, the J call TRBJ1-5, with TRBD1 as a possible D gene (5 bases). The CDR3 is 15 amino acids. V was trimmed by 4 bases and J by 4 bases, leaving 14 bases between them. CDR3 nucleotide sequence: TGTGCCAGCAGTTGGGGCGCACTCAAAAATCAGCCCCAGCATTTT. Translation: CASSWGALKNQPQHF.

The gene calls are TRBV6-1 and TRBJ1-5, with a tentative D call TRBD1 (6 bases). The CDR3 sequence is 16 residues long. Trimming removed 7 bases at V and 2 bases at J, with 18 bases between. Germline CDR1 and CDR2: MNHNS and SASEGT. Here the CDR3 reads CASTPGDPRRNQPQHF. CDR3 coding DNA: TGTGCCAGCACCCCAGGGGATCCCAGGCGCAATCAGCCCCAGCATTTT.

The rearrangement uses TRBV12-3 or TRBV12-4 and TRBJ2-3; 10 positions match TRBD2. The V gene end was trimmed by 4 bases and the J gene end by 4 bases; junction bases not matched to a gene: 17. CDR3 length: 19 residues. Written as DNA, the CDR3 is TGTGCCAGCAGTTACTCGGTTAGCGGGAGGTCGGTTTTGGCAGATACGCAGTATTTT. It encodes CASSYSVSGRSVLADTQYF.

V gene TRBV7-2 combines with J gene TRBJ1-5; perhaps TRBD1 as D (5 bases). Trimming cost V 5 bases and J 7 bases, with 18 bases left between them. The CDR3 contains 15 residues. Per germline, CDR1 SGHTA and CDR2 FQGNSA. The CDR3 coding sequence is TGTGCCAGCAGCCCCACCGCCCCGTGGGGCCAGCCCCAGCATTTT. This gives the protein CASSPTAPWGQPQHF.

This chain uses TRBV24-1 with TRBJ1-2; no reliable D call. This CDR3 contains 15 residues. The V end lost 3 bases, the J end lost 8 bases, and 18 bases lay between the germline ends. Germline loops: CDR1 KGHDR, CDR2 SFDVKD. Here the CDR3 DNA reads TGTGCCACCAGTGATCCACTCCTCGGGGAAAGGGGCTACACCTTC. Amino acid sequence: CATSDPLLGERGYTF.